This T cell receptor (beta chain) was obtained from a study of T cell responses to AZD1222 COVID-19 vaccine. Notes on the study in general: At study baseline, merely six AZD1222 recipients were seropositive. Spike regions recognized by vaccine-associated CD4 TCRs spanned the protein, led by 160-218 and 743-854.

The count of this clone is one. The antigen is unknown. Sequencing used immunoSEQ multiplex PCR; TCRdb keeps in-frame clones, though not all of them. The repertoire has under 120,000 clones, approximately 96% of them found once; the top ten carry around 2%. This CDR3 contains 16 residues. Germline trimming cut 8 bases from V and 5 bases from J; bases unmatched to any gene: 13. Germline-derived CDR1 and CDR2 are MDHEN and SYDVKM. The TCR was taken from an adult in good health. This specimen consisted of peripheral blood, obtained on day 0 of AZD1222 vaccination. This rearrangement joins TRBV28 to TRBJ2-1; TRBD2 matches 9 bases. The CDR3: CASGVYLGTSNNEQFF. CDR3 nucleotide sequence: TGTGCCAGCGGAGTTTATTTAGGGACTAGCAACAATGAGCAGTTCTTC.